Below, one T cell receptor beta chain is given with its context. Its specificity is unknown. The CDR3 is 13 amino acids. Trimming took 0 bases from V and 9 from J, leaving 10 bases between them. The V gene's germline CDR1 is SGDLS and CDR2 YYNGEE. This sample stems from a study of cytomegalovirus exposure and HLA in healthy donors. Turning to the study itself: From HLA-typed donors, an early data release held approximately 85 million unique TCRs. Study results and caveats: As was reported, the classifier diagnosed cytomegalovirus status with high specificity and sensitivity. Earlier analysis found most TCR beta V segments productive about 90% or about 30% of the time. The authors excluded some V segments, including TRBV6-2 and TRBV6-3, as indistinguishable.

The PCR had 60 Vbeta and 13 Jbeta primers. Repertoires were generated with immunoSEQ multiplex PCR, while TCRdb's copy carries only in-frame clones and drops some. The sample has some 140,000 clones, around 75% seen once. The sequence derives from a man aged 25-40 years in good health and CMV-seronegative. Sequencing was carried out using PBMCs. The chain is built from TRBV9 and TRBJ2-1, with D uncertain. This CDR3 is CASSVGLVGEQFF. The DNA of the CDR3 is TGTGCCAGCAGCGTAGGACTCGTCGGTGAGCAGTTCTTC.